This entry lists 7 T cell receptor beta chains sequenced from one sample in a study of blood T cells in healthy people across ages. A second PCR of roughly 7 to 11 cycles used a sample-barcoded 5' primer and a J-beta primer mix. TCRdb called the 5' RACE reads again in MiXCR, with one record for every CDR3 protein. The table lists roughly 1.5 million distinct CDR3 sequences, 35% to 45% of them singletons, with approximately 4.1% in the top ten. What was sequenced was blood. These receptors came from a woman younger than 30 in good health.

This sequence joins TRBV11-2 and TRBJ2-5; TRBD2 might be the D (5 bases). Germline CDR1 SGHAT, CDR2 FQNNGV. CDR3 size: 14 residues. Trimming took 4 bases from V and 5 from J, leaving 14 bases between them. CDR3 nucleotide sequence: TGTGCCAGCAGCTCTCCCATGGGCGGGGAGACCCAGTACTTC. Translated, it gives CASSSPMGGETQYF.

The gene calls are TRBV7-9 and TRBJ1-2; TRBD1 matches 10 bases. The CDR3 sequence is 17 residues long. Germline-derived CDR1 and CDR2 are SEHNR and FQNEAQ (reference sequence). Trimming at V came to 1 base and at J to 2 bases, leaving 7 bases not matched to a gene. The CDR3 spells CASSLDGTGVRNYGYTF. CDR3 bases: TGTGCCAGCAGCTTAGATGGGACAGGGGTGCGCAACTATGGCTACACCTTC.

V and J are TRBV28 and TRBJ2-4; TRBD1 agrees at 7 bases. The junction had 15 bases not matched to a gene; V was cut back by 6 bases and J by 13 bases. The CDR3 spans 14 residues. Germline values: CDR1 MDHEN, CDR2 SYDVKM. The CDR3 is CASSPISNRGEQYF. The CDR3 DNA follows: TGTGCCAGCAGCCCTATTTCCAACAGGGGTGAGCAGTACTTC.

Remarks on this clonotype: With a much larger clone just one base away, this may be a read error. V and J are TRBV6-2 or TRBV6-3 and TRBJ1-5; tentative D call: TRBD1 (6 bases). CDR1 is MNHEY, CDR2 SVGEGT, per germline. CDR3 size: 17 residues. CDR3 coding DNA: TGTGTCAGCAGTCGGGGTTGGCGGACAGATAGCAATCAGCCCCAGCATTTT. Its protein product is CVSSRGWRTDSNQPQHF.

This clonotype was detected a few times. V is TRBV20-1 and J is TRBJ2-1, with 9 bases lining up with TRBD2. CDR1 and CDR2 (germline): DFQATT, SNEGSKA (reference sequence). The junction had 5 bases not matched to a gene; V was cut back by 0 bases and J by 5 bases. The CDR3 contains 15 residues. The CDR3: CSARDSGSLHNEQFF. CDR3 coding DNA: TGCAGTGCTAGAGATAGCGGGAGCCTTCACAATGAGCAGTTCTTC.

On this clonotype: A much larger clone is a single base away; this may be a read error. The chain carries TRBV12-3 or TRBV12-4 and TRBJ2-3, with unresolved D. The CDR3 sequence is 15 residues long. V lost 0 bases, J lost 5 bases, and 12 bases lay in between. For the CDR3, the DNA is TGTGCCAGCAGTTTAGCCGCCAATGGGATAGATACGCAGTATTTT. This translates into CASSLAANGIDTQYF.

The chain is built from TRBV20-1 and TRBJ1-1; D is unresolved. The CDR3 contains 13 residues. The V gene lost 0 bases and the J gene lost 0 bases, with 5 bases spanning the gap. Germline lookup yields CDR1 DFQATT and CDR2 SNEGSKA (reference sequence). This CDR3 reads CSAREQLNTEAFF. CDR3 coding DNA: TGCAGTGCTAGAGAACAACTGAACACTGAAGCTTTCTTT.